Following are 15 T cell receptor beta chains from one sample sequenced in a study of T cell repertoires in cytomegalovirus infection. TCRdb recomputed calls from the reads with MiXCR, one row per CDR3 protein. Among a few hundred thousand distinct CDR3 sequences listed, about 34% were seen once. These TCRs are of unknown antigen specificity. Sequencing used cultured PBMCs, obtained from culture after CMV antigen stimulation. The receptors stem from a human donor in good health (CMV status not recorded). Some clones in this sample may be carry-over from other donors' samples.

This clonotype was detected many times. The chain is built from TRBV7-2 and TRBJ1-2, with 8 bases identical to TRBD1. CDR3 size: 13 residues. Germline-derived CDR1 and CDR2 are SGHTA and FQGNSA. The ends lost 7 bases at V and 4 bases at J; junction bases unmatched: 5. The CDR3 DNA reads TGTGCCAGCACATACGACAGGGGCTATGGCTACACCTTC. It yields the protein CASTYDRGYGYTF.

This clonotype was seen a few times. The V and J genes are TRBV20-1 and TRBJ2-1; 9 nucleotides line up with TRBD2. With V trimmed by 3 bases and J by 2 bases, 14 bases remained unmatched. CDR3 length: 18 amino acids. Germline assignment: CDR1 DFQATT and CDR2 SNEGSKA (reference sequence). CDR3 residues: CSASGVSGRAMTYNEQFF. CDR3 coding DNA: TGCAGTGCTAGTGGAGTTAGCGGGAGAGCTATGACCTACAATGAGCAGTTCTTC.

This clonotype has more than one count but fewer than ten. The rearrangement joins TRBV7-9 to TRBJ2-1; tentatively, D is TRBD1 (6 bases). This CDR3 contains 15 residues. V was cut by 1 base and J by 6 bases, with 13 bases left in between. Germline V gives CDR1 SEHNR, CDR2 FQNEAQ (reference sequence). The CDR3 region has the DNA TGTGCCAGCAGCTTAGTAGGCAACAGGGTCAATGAGCAGTTCTTC. This sequence encodes CASSLVGNRVNEQFF.

The table lists this clonotype with many counts. The chain carries TRBV7-2 and TRBJ2-5; 10 positions agree with TRBD2. The CDR3 sequence is 18 residues long. The junction had 9 bases not matched to a gene; V was cut back by 2 bases and J by 0 bases. The germline gives CDR1 SGHTA, CDR2 FQGNSA. This chain's CDR3 is CASSLFGRAGGYQETQYF. DNA of the CDR3: TGTGCCAGCAGCTTATTCGGAAGAGCGGGAGGGTACCAAGAGACCCAGTACTTC.

This clonotype was counted at least ten times. This sequence joins TRBV15 and TRBJ1-2; tentatively, D is TRBD1 (6 bases). Germline values: CDR1 LNHNV, CDR2 YYDKDF (reference sequence). Trimming left V 0 bases short and J 0 bases short, with 11 bases between. The CDR3 has 16 amino acids. The CDR3: CATSRDRGSANYGYTF. CDR3 nucleotide sequence: TGTGCCACCAGCAGAGATAGGGGGTCAGCTAACTATGGCTACACCTTC.

This clonotype was found many times. This chain joins TRBV7-2 and TRBJ2-1; the match to TRBD2 covers 11 bases. J lost 2 bases, V lost 5 bases, and 5 bases had no gene match. The germline V gene encodes CDR1 SGHTA and CDR2 FQGNSA. The CDR3 has 16 amino acids. CDR3: CASSIPGLAAYNEQFF. The CDR3 bases are TGTGCCAGCAGCATTCCGGGACTAGCGGCCTACAATGAGCAGTTCTTC.

The gene calls are TRBV27 and TRBJ2-3; TRBD1 aligns across 9 bases. After removal of 6 bases from V and 1 base from J, the junction contained 8 bases not matched to a gene. This CDR3 contains 16 residues. CDR1 and CDR2 (germline): MNHEY, SMNVEV (reference sequence). CDR3 region: CASSPGTGRGTDTQYF. CDR3 nucleotide sequence: TGTGCCAGCAGCCCTGGGACAGGGAGGGGCACAGATACGCAGTATTTT.

V gene TRBV28 combines with J gene TRBJ2-5, with TRBD1 matching 11 bases. In germline, CDR1 is MDHEN, CDR2 SYDVKM. The junction had 12 bases not matched to a gene; V was cut back by 6 bases and J by 6 bases. This CDR3 has 16 amino acids. DNA of the CDR3: TGTGCCAGCAGATGGACAGGGGGCGCGAGGGGCAAGACCCAGTACTTC. Translated: CASRWTGGARGKTQYF.

The sample holds many counts of this clonotype. The chain joins TRBV7-2 to TRBJ2-1; 10 bases agree with TRBD2. The length of the CDR3 is 17 residues. With V trimmed by 1 base and J by 7 bases, 10 bases remained unmatched. Germline-derived CDR1 and CDR2 are SGHTA and FQGNSA. The CDR3 is CASSLVSGRGVSNEQFF. CDR3 nucleotide sequence: TGTGCCAGCAGCTTAGTGAGCGGGAGGGGAGTGTCGAATGAGCAGTTCTTC. Combining the CDR3 with reference TRBV7-2 and TRBJ2-1 gives the whole variable domain GAGVSQSPSNKVTEKGKDVELRCDPISGHTALYWYRQSLGQGLEFLIYFQGNSAPDKSGLPSDRFSAERTGGSVSTLTIQRTQQEDSAVYLCASSLVSGRGVSNEQFFGPGTRLTVL.

This clonotype was seen only a few times. This chain connects TRBV7-9 to TRBJ2-1; TRBD2 aligns across 10 bases. CDR1 and CDR2 (germline): SEHNR, FQNEAQ (reference sequence). The CDR3 totals 16 residues. Trimming removed 1 base from V and 7 bases from J; junction bases left unmatched: 7. The CDR3 DNA reads as TGTGCCAGCAGCTTAGTGGGAGCGGGAGGGGTGAATGAGCAGTTCTTC. Translation gives CASSLVGAGGVNEQFF.

In this sample, this clonotype turned up many times. The chain combines TRBV7-2 with TRBJ1-5; D not resolved. Germline CDR1 SGHTA, CDR2 FQGNSA. V lost 3 bases, J lost 4 bases, and 7 bases lay in between. This CDR3 spans 13 amino acids. Written as DNA, the CDR3 is TGTGCCAGCAGCTTCACATCGAATCAGCCCCAGCATTTT. Amino acid sequence: CASSFTSNQPQHF.

This clonotype was seen ten or more times. The chain is built from TRBV7-2 and TRBJ2-3; 10 nucleotides align to TRBD1. J lost 2 bases, V lost 5 bases, and 4 bases had no gene match. This CDR3 comprises 15 residues. The germline V gene encodes CDR1 SGHTA and CDR2 FQGNSA. The DNA of the CDR3 is TGTGCCAGCAGCCGGGACAGGGGTTACACAGATACGCAGTATTTT. Translated: CASSRDRGYTDTQYF.

CDR3: CASSADGNQPQHF. The CDR3 coding sequence is TGTGCCAGCAGCGCGGACGGTAATCAGCCCCAGCATTTT. The chain combines TRBV7-3 with TRBJ1-5; no reliable D call. The CDR3 totals 13 residues. V lost 5 bases and J lost 4, with 9 bases in between. Germline V gene sequence: CDR1 SGHTA, CDR2 FQGTGA.

The rearrangement links TRBV6-2 or TRBV6-3 to TRBJ1-6; D uncertain. CDR1 and CDR2 (germline): MNHEY, SVGEGT. V was shortened by 7 bases and J by 9 bases, with 13 bases between the two germline ends. The CDR3 covers 13 residues. As DNA, the CDR3 is TGTGCCAGCATACGGAGCCGGGGTTCACCCCTCCACTTT. Its translation is CASIRSRGSPLHF.

The sample holds a few counts of this clonotype. This chain uses TRBV19 with TRBJ1-5; D is perhaps TRBD1 (6 bases). Deletions cut 7 bases from V and 5 bases from J, with 12 bases between. Per the germline V gene, CDR1 is LNHDA and CDR2 is SQIVND (reference sequence). This CDR3 region has 13 residues. DNA for the CDR3: TGTGCCAGTACATCGGACAGCGATCAGCCCCAGCATTTT. Its protein is CASTSDSDQPQHF.